This T cell receptor (beta chain) is from a study of blood T cell repertoires in COVID-19. Study overall: Material from acute and convalescent COVID-19 was sourced from the United States, Italy and Spain. From T cells, B-cell-depleted T cells, or PBMCs came the material, which was cDNA or gDNA.

The table came from immunoSEQ multiplex PCR; TCRdb's copy has only in-frame clones and leaves some out. The table has 410,000 or so clones, over 75% seen once; the top ten hold 1.5% to 1.7%. J lost 4 bases, V lost 3 bases, and 8 bases had no gene match. Germline loops: CDR1 SGHVS, CDR2 FNYEAQ. The CDR3 contains 16 residues. The specimen sequenced was peripheral blood. The rearrangement uses TRBV7-6 and TRBJ1-2, with 10 bases lining up with TRBD1. This TCR was recovered from a middle-aged woman with COVID-19, enrolled during active disease. The CDR3 loop reads CASSLKTGGYGYGYTF. The CDR3 region has the DNA TGTGCCAGCAGCTTGAAGACAGGGGGCTATGGCTATGGCTACACCTTC.